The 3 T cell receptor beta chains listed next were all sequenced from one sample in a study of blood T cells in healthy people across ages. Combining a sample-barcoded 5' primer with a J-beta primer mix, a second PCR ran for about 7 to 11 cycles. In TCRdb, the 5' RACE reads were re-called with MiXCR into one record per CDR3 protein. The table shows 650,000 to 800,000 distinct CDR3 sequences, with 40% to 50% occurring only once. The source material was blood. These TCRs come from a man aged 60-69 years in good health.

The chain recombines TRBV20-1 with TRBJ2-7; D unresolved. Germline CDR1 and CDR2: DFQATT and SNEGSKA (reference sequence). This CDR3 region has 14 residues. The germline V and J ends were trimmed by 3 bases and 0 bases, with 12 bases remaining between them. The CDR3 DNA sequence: TGCAGTGCTAGTCTCCCACTCGCCTCCTACGAGCAGTACTTC. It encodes CSASLPLASYEQYF.

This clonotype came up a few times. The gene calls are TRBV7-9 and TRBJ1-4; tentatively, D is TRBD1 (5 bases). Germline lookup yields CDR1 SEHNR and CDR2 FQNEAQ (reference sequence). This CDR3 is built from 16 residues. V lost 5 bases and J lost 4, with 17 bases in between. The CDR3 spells CASSPRRSGLNEKLFF. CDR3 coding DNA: TGTGCCAGCAGCCCACGAAGGTCGGGACTTAATGAAAAACTGTTTTTT. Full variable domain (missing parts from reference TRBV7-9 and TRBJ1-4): DTGVSQNPRHKITKRGQNVTFRCDPISEHNRLYWYRQTLGQGPEFLTYFQNEAQLEKSRLLSDRFSAERPKGSFSTLEIQRTEQGDSAMYLCASSPRRSGLNEKLFFGSGTQLSVL.

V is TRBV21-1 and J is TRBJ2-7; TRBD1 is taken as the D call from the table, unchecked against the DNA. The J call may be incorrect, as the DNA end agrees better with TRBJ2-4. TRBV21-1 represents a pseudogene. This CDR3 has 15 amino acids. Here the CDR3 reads CASSSRQGVQNIQYF. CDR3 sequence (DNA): TGTGCCAGCAGCTCCCGACAGGGGGTCCAAAACATTCAGTACTTC.